This record covers a single T cell receptor beta chain. Genomic DNA served as template for TCR beta VDJ and CDR3 profiling. TCRdb called the reads again in MiXCR, with one record for every CDR3 protein. The sample contains 150,000 to 200,000 distinct CDR3 sequences, about 64% of which appear only once. This record comes from a study of CD8+CD57+ T cells in acquired aplastic anemia. Across the study: Quantities of DNA derived from sorted CD4+ and CD8+ cells averaged around 3 ug.

The CDR3 covers 14 residues. V was pared by 7 bases and J by 2 bases, with 7 bases of the junction left unmatched. Germline V gene data show CDR1 as SGHNT and CDR2 as YYREEE (reference sequence). The sequence came from a human donor with severe aplastic anemia or a healthy control (not recorded which). This chain joins TRBV5-4 and TRBJ2-7; TRBD1 aligns across 9 bases. The source material was sorted CD4+, CD8+, or CD8+CD57+ T cells (not recorded which) from PBMCs. For the CDR3, the DNA is TGTGCCAGCCAACCAGGGACAGGGCCCTACGAGCAGTACTTC. Translated: CASQPGTGPYEQYF.